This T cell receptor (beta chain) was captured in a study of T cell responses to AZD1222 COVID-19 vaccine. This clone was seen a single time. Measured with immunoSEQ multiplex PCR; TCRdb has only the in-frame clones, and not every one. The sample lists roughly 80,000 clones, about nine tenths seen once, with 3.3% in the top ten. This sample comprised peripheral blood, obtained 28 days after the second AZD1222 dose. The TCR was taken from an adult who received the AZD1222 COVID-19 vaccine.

CDR3 sequence reads: CASSPGQGTDTQYF. CDR3 DNA sequence: TGCGCCAGCAGCCCCGGACAGGGAACAGATACGCAGTATTTT. This chain links TRBV4-3 with TRBJ2-3; TRBD1 matches 8 bases. Germline V gene data show CDR1 as LGHNA and CDR2 as YSLEER. The CDR3 is 14 residues long. V dropped 4 bases and J dropped 3; count of bases not matched to a gene: 3.